The T cell receptor beta chain under discussion was sequenced for a study of identical twins. Trimming took 4 bases from V and 12 from J, leaving 25 bases between them. Germline loops: CDR1 MNHEY, CDR2 SMNVEV (reference sequence). The CDR3 totals 16 residues. Points from the study as a whole: Researchers reported weaker excess twin sharing in beta out-of-frame sequences.

TCRdb independently ran MiXCR on the 5' RACE reads; one entry per CDR3 protein. The profile shows 450,000 or so distinct CDR3 sequences, roughly 24% of them singletons. Points on this clonotype: The antigen is undetermined.

The same data also contributed to another study, on T cells expressing NK-cell markers. Per that paper: In a handful of donors, these clonotypes also led the CD3+CD56-NKG2C+ fraction.

The gene calls are TRBV27 and TRBJ2-1, with unresolved D. What was sequenced was CD4+ T cells sorted from blood. This TCR came from a woman aged 18-29 years in good health. CDR3 in DNA: TGTGCCAGCAGTTATTTGGTGGGCAAGCGAGAGTTTGGGCAGTTCTTC. The encoded protein is CASSYLVGKREFGQFF.